These 8 T cell receptor beta chains came from one sample sequenced in a study of graft-versus-host responses after intestinal transplantation. Profiled with immunoSEQ multiplex PCR; TCRdb holds only in-frame clones, not every one. The data contain some 100,000 clones, about 90% of them singletons. The antigens of these receptors remain unknown. This specimen was unstimulated CD4+ T cells sorted from spleen or lymph node cells, taken before transplant. The origin of the receptors is a human donor who was the organ donor for an intestinal transplant.

The chain couples TRBV6-5 to TRBJ1-2, with a tentative D call TRBD1 (5 bases). The CDR3 spans 15 residues. V lost 0 bases to trimming and J lost 6 bases, with 14 bases between them. Germline loops: CDR1 MNHEY, CDR2 SVGAGI. The DNA of the CDR3 is TGTGCCAGCAGTTACTCCGGGGGGGTCGGGAATGGCTACACCTTC. As protein: CASSYSGGVGNGYTF.

The chain combines TRBV30 with TRBJ1-5; 10 bases are a match to TRBD1. The CDR3 runs 14 residues. Per the germline V gene, CDR1 is GTSNPN and CDR2 is SVGIG (reference sequence). Losses at the gene ends were 1 base for V and 8 bases for J; bases not matched to a gene: 5. CDR3 bases: TGTGCCTGGAGTGACGGGACAGGGGTAGAGCCCCAGCATTTT. Translated, it gives CAWSDGTGVEPQHF.

The chain combines TRBV5-6 with TRBJ1-1; D remains ambiguous. CDR1 and CDR2 (germline): SGHDT, YYEEEE. The CDR3 loop spans 14 amino acids. V was shortened by 2 bases and J by 0 bases, with 8 bases between the two germline ends. The CDR3 spells CASSFLRLNTEAFF. The CDR3 region has the DNA TGTGCCAGCAGCTTTTTGAGGCTGAACACTGAAGCTTTCTTT.

The genes are TRBV6-1 and TRBJ2-3, with TRBD1 identical over 9 bases. CDR1 is MNHNS, CDR2 SASEGT, per germline. Trimming cost V 3 bases and J 2 bases; bases outside gene matches: 3. The CDR3 runs 15 residues. The CDR3 bases are TGTGCCAGCAGTGATGGGGACAGGGCCACAGATACGCAGTATTTT. Translation gives CASSDGDRATDTQYF.

The V gene is TRBV6-1, the J gene TRBJ2-3; 8 bases map to TRBD1. V shed 6 bases, J shed 2 bases, and the junction held 7 bases outside the gene matches. The CDR3 sequence is 15 residues long. CDR1 is MNHNS, CDR2 SASEGT, per germline. For the CDR3, the DNA is TGTGCCAGCAGGAGGACAGGGCTAGTCACAGATACGCAGTATTTT. Translation: CASRRTGLVTDTQYF.

This clone has just one count. CDR3 in DNA: TGTGCCAGCTCACCACCGGGGGGGAACTACGAGCAGTACTTC. Its protein is CASSPPGGNYEQYF. The J gene is TRBJ2-7, the V gene TRBV18; 7 nucleotides line up with TRBD2. The CDR3 contains 14 residues. The junction had 2 bases not matched to a gene; V was cut back by 0 bases and J by 3 bases. Looked up from germline, CDR1 is KGHSH and CDR2 is LQKENI.

This clone was seen only once. Relative to the germline gene, one junction end is altered; a read error may explain this. The CDR3 bases are TGCGCCAGGAGCTTGGACATAAGGGGGGGGGCAAGGGGGTCTTGGGATGACAATGAGCAGTTCTTC. Its protein is CARSLDIRGGARGSWDDNEQFF. The chain uses TRBV5-1 and TRBJ2-1; possible D gene TRBD2, 7 bases. This CDR3 spans 22 amino acids. From germline, CDR1 is SGHRS and CDR2 YFSETQ.

V usage is TRBV23-1 and J usage is TRBJ2-5, with a possible D match to TRBD1 (6 bases). TRBV23-1 is assigned to the ORF class and has an uncertain function. Between the trimmed V and J ends, which lost 3 bases and 4 bases, there was a span of 6 bases. The CDR3 is made up of 12 amino acids. The CDR3: CASSHRGETQYF. The CDR3, as DNA: TGCGCCAGCAGTCACAGGGGAGAGACCCAGTACTTC.